These 8 T cell receptor beta chains originate from one sample sequenced in a study of T cell clones after liver transplantation. Measured with immunoSEQ multiplex PCR; TCRdb has only the in-frame clones, and not every one. The sample carries fewer than 45,000 clones, roughly 84% recorded once. The sample in question was CD4+ T cells from blood, obtained 24 months after liver transplant. These receptors were taken from a human patient who received a liver transplant. Certain T cells may be donor cells from the graft.

The J gene is TRBJ1-2, the V gene TRBV29-1, with a possible D match to TRBD1 (5 bases). This CDR3 is 12 amino acids long. Germline loops: CDR1 SQVTM, CDR2 ANQGSEA. Trimming shortened V by 4 bases and J by 8 bases, and 14 bases separated the two germline ends. In nucleotides, the CDR3 is TGCAGCGTTGCTCGGGGCAGGGAGGGCTACACCTTC. This codes for CSVARGREGYTF.

The chain couples TRBV19 to TRBJ2-2; no reliable D call. V was pared by 5 bases and J by 4 bases, with 17 bases between. The CDR3 sequence is 16 residues long. Germline V CDR1 and CDR2: LNHDA, SQIVND (reference sequence). This chain's CDR3 is CASSLPVGRGTGELFF. CDR3 nucleotides: TGTGCCAGTAGTCTCCCCGTAGGCCGTGGCACCGGGGAGCTGTTTTTT.

The chain uses TRBV7-9 and TRBJ1-4; D gene uncertain. V lost 3 bases to trimming and J lost 3 bases, with 8 bases between them. CDR3 length equals 14 residues. Germline values: CDR1 SEHNR, CDR2 FQNEAQ (reference sequence). This chain's CDR3 is CASSFGQPNEKLFF. The CDR3 region has the DNA TGTGCCAGCAGCTTCGGGCAGCCTAATGAAAAACTGTTTTTT.

This chain joins TRBV5-4 and TRBJ2-1; the D gene could be TRBD1 or TRBD2 (7 bases each). Deletions cut 4 bases from V and 8 bases from J, with 13 bases between. Germline CDR1 SGHNT, CDR2 YYREEE (reference sequence). This CDR3 contains 13 residues. This CDR3 reads CASSASGGDEQFF. The CDR3, as DNA: TGTGCCAGCAGCGCCTCAGGGGGGGATGAGCAGTTCTTC.

The rearrangement joins TRBV5-5 to TRBJ1-4, with 8 bases fitting TRBD1. Germline assignment: CDR1 SGHKS and CDR2 YYEKEE (reference sequence). With V trimmed by 0 bases and J by 0 bases, 13 bases remained unmatched. This CDR3 contains 20 residues. CDR3 DNA sequence: TGTGCCAGCAGCTTGGGAACCGGGACAGGTCCAACTGCAACTAATGAAAAACTGTTTTTT. It codes for CASSLGTGTGPTATNEKLFF.

The J gene is TRBJ1-3, the V gene TRBV7-9, with D unresolved. This CDR3 has 14 residues. Deletions cut 11 bases from V and 2 bases from J, with 16 bases between. Germline V gene sequence: CDR1 SEHNR, CDR2 FQNEAQ (reference sequence). The CDR3 nucleotides are TGTGCCGGTTGGGGAGCGGTCGCTGGAAACACCATATATTTT. As protein: CAGWGAVAGNTIYF.

The chain has TRBV7-2 and TRBJ2-7; no firm D call. CDR1 is SGHTA, CDR2 FQGNSA, per germline. Trimming shortened V by 5 bases and J by 3 bases, and 14 bases separated the two germline ends. The CDR3 is made up of 14 amino acids. The CDR3 sequence is CASSNPWVSYEQYF. Here the CDR3 DNA reads TGTGCCAGCAGCAACCCTTGGGTTAGCTACGAGCAGTACTTC.

The rearrangement joins TRBV7-3 to TRBJ1-2; maybe TRBD1 (5 bases). The CDR3 contains 14 residues. Trimming pared 6 bases from V and 11 bases from J, leaving 22 bases between. Germline CDR1 SGHTA, CDR2 FQGTGA. This chain's CDR3 is CASRLGTSPKLYTF. As DNA, the CDR3 is TGTGCCAGCAGGTTGGGGACCTCACCGAAGCTGTACACCTTC.